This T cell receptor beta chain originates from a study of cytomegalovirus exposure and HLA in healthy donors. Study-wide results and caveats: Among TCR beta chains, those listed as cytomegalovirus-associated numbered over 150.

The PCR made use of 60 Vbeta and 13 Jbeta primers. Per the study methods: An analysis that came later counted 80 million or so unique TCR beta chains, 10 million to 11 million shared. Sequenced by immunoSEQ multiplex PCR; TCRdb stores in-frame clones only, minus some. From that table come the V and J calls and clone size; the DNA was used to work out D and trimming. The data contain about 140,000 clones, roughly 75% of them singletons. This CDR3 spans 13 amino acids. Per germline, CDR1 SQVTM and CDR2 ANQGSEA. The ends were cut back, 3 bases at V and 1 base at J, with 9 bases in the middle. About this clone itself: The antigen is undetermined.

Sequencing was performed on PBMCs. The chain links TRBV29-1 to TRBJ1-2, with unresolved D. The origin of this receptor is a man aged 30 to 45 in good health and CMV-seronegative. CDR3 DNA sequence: TGCAGCGTTGATTCGAGACTTAACTATGGCTACACCTTC. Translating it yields CSVDSRLNYGYTF.